This T cell receptor beta chain is from a study of T cells in Graves' hyperthyroidism and ophthalmopathy. Study background: Peripheral blood was taken when the disease was first diagnosed, before any treatment began.

RNA transcripts served as the template for amplifying TCR beta CDR3 regions. An initial round of RT-PCR targeting the TCR CDR3 relied on the HTBI primer set. One entry per CDR3 protein, called by TCRdb with MiXCR from the multiplex PCR reads. The sample shows 400,000 to 500,000 distinct CDR3 sequences, roughly 15% of them seen only once. The definition of stable Graves' hyperthyroidism was no ophthalmopathy progression within 18 months. The diagnostic basis comprised clinical symptoms, serum thyroxine and TRAb, thyroid ultrasound and orbital computed tomography. Germline lookup yields CDR1 PRHDT and CDR2 FYEKMQ (reference sequence). The ends were cut back, 5 bases at V and 3 bases at J, with 19 bases in the middle. This CDR3 comprises 16 residues.

The sequence derives from a woman under 30 with Graves' hyperthyroidism. This chain uses TRBV13 with TRBJ1-1, with a tentative D call TRBD1 (5 bases). The sequenced sample was blood. The CDR3 protein is CASSHYRETDDTEAFF. In DNA form, the CDR3 reads TGTGCCAGCAGCCACTATCGGGAGACAGACGACACTGAAGCTTTCTTT.